This T cell receptor (beta chain) was captured in a study of cytomegalovirus exposure and HLA in healthy donors (dated by TCRdb to 2017 to 2019). Notes on the research overall: According to an earlier analysis of 450 to 650 of the donors, about 179 million T cells yielded 90 million to 130 million unique TCR beta sequences and 276 Gb of sequence data. An earlier analysis of around 640 of the donors used high-throughput TCR beta sequencing to judge whether each TCR beta V gene segment behaved as functional or pseudogenic. The later analysis used no new phenotypic data to find candidate immune exposures, relying instead on TCR beta sequences and their occurrence across donors. In addition to the first cohort of 650 to 750 subjects, a separate validation cohort of approximately 130 different subjects was used. Typing coverage differed by locus: A, B, C, DRB1 and DQB1 were typed in about 629-630 donors, DQA1 in about 510, DPA1 in some 600, and DPB1 in 400 to 480. HLA typing covered class I and class II loci at four-digit resolution. An early release that covered several hundred HLA-typed donors contained approximately 290 gigabases of sequencing data and approximately 85 million unique TCR sequences. The study combined high-throughput TCR immunosequencing, statistical association of individual TCRs with disease status, and machine learning to predict cytomegalovirus infection status. Of the 300 to 500 genotyped donors, 80% to 90% were placed in the genetic ancestry cluster associated with self-reported Caucasian donors. A later genetic analysis used genome-wide SNP genotypes for about 65% of the roughly 700 donors, treating that subset as a discovery cohort. All discovery cohort repertoires had been generated using a single sequencing platform. Alongside the repertoire data, information on donor age, sex, ethnicity and CMV serostatus was compiled. The study aimed to test whether cataloging public T cell receptors could reveal signatures of past pathogen exposure. Across approximately 400 genotyped donors of the cohort, an average of about 240,000 unique TCR beta nucleotide sequences per donor were sequenced, and 15% to 20% of those sequences were non-productive. Because of strong linkage in the cohort, roughly five DR-DQ haplotypes were treated as single units for association and clustering. The T cell repertoires of 550 to 850 subjects were profiled by immunosequencing and related to cytomegalovirus serostatus. A later analysis re-examined previously published TCR beta repertoires from over 500 donors and added high-resolution HLA genotyping to investigate patterns of TCR occurrence. Broad study findings and their caveats: The authors suggested that the approach could potentially be extended to other disease states and immunological phenotypes. A later genetic analysis associated a missense DCLRE1C variant with V-gene and J-gene trimming of TCR beta chains, and an independent cohort replicated the association. A later genetic analysis reported fewer N-insertions in productive TCRs among donors in an Asian-associated ancestry cluster than the roughly 620-donor mean. When HLA alleles, especially DR and DQ, strongly co-occurred, TCR associations were difficult to assign to individual alleles. Roughly 15 rarely observed V segments, including chromosome 9 orphons, were excluded from the earlier analysis of a few hundred of the donors because counts were too low. The study gave a list of roughly 150 TCR beta chains associated with cytomegalovirus. For the cohort, immune exposure information was limited to CMV serostatus. Broadly in line with IMGT annotations, most TCR beta V segments showed up in productive rearrangements about 87% or about 30% of the time in an earlier analysis of roughly 590 of the donors. Because the 87-base-pair reads could not distinguish some IMGT-functional V segments, including TRBV6-2 and TRBV6-3, those segments were excluded. A further reported finding was that TCR beta sequences accurately predicted the HLA-A and HLA-B alleles for most subjects in the first cohort. A cluster of highly shared sequence variants was judged likely to be a technical artifact of the sequencing pipeline. A later analysis associated some 17,000 TCR beta sequences with specific HLA alleles at a false discovery rate of 0.05. The cohort was sequenced for TCR beta chains only, and without alpha or paired-chain data the features that could be detected were limited. Because HLA typing was unavailable for some donors at each locus, only the typed subset was used in association tests. According to a later analysis, parvovirus B19, influenza, CMV and Epstein-Barr virus appeared linked to several top co-occurrence clusters. Across donors, most TCR sequences were observed very rarely, whereas some public TCRs were present in many individuals. Correlated functional status among segregating V segments might reflect linkage disequilibrium, but an unknown experimental factor could not be ruled out. In a later analysis, HLA-associated TCR beta chains were found to be more clonally expanded and to have lower generation probabilities than equally common non-associated chains. A few of the identified cytomegalovirus-associated TCR beta chains were confirmed in vitro to be specific for cytomegalovirus antigens. The classifier was reported to diagnose cytomegalovirus status with high specificity and sensitivity in both the original cohort and the validation cohort. Presence/absence analyses assumed roughly uniform sequencing depth across donors, an assumption that may not hold. In a later analysis, TCR association rates were found to vary across HLA loci, with the most associated TCRs seen for DRB1 alleles and the fewest for HLA-C alleles. According to a later analysis, most CMV-associated TCR beta chains appeared to be HLA-restricted, and the HLA associations seemed to be driven largely by CMV exposure.

Receptor libraries were prepared by the immunoSEQ multiplex PCR assay. For the multiplex PCR, a mixture combining 60 forward primers for TCR Vbeta segments and 13 reverse primers for TCR Jbeta segments was used. The CDR3 region of rearranged TCR beta genes was amplified from genomic DNA by a multiplex PCR assay. The amplified TCR beta libraries were sequenced on the Illumina HiSeq System as 87-base-pair reads. As for how the authors treated the data: In a later analysis, approximately 74 million unique TCR beta chains were counted across the approximately 620 repertoires, and roughly 9.9 million of these chains were shared by at least two donors. Raw reads were error-corrected and collapsed into unique sequences with a nearest-neighbor algorithm that merged closely related sequences to remove PCR and sequencing errors. CDR3 sequences were aligned to IMGT reference sequences to assign V, D and J gene segments. For a sequence to be retained, at least a six-nucleotide match to both a V gene segment and a J gene segment was required. Rearrangements were called productive when the CDR3 lacked stop codons and stayed in frame with V and J; all others were non-productive. CDR3 was defined according to IMGT convention as the region running from the second conserved V-encoded cysteine to the conserved J-encoded phenylalanine. Sequences without an unambiguous match to a single V gene segment were excluded from the earlier analysis of 500 to 700 of the donors. In an earlier analysis of around 590 of the donors, a V segment was called functional when productive rearrangements were above 56.7%, and segregating when the standard deviation between donors exceeded 5%. To diagnose cytomegalovirus status from the catalog of TCR beta chain sequences, a statistical classification framework was built. V and J gene assignment, in a later analysis, came from comparing TCR nucleotide sequences with IMGT/GENE-DB human TR gene sequences. Using the TCRdist pipeline, a later analysis assigned CDR3 sequences along with most-parsimonious VDJ recombination scenarios. A later analysis defined each TCR beta chain by its CDR3 amino acid sequence plus V-gene family, and excluded reads lacking a unique V-gene family. In a later analysis, around 600 highly shared, low-generation-probability nucleotide sequences were removed to address suspected cross-contamination and a sequencing artifact. In a later analysis, a clonal expansion index was calculated for each public chain from normalized within-repertoire ranks of inferred template counts. In a later analysis, generation probabilities were computed using a VDJ recombination model fitted to out-of-frame rearrangements, and the results were checked against IGoR. A later analysis scored TCR-TCR, TCR-HLA and TCR-CMV co-occurrence with hypergeometric tests, applying a repertoire-size bias correction to TCR pairs. To estimate false discovery rates, a later analysis permuted the HLA or CMV assignments 20 times. A later analysis grouped co-occurring TCRs with DBSCAN, adding TCRdist sequence similarity when clustering within HLA-allele-positive subsets. Repertoires with fewer than 30,000 or more than 120,000 public chains, plus five repertoires with anomalous nucleotide sharing, were excluded from co-occurrence clustering. As stored in TCRdb, this immuneACCESS dataset retains in-frame rearrangements with V and J assigned. A fraction of the clones does not appear; measured against another copy, unresolved V genes explain less than half of the discrepancy, and the remainder lacks a known reason. V, J and clone size reflect that table, while D and trimming were determined from the DNA. This sample gives 100,000 or so clones in total; roughly 70% of them show up just once. The leading ten clones occupy about 2.5% of the sample.

The cohort comprised around 700 healthy bone marrow donors. At the time of sampling, all cohort members were nominally healthy, though unrecorded immune exposures were likely present. The donor was CMV seronegative and was included in the group of around 320 seronegative cohort members. Each donor provided a peripheral blood sample, and peripheral blood mononuclear cells were used for TCR beta sequencing. Genomic DNA extraction from the blood cell samples was performed with the Qiagen DNeasy Blood Extraction Kit. From a lookup of the germline V gene (reference sequence), CDR1 and CDR2 are MNHEY and SMNVEV. The cysteine opens and the phenylalanine closes a CDR3 of 15 amino acids. The entry retains the CDR3 DNA only, 45 bases that are in frame from base 1. V ends up 5 bases short and J 6 bases short, with an unmatched junction base count of 9. On this clone: Its antigen is unknown. Base qualities are not at hand, and no much larger clone is one base apart.

The origin of this receptor is a man in his fifties in good health and CMV-seronegative. The sample was PBMCs. The rearrangement combines TRBV27 with TRBJ1-1; TRBD1 matches 10 bases in the middle. The nucleotide sequence is given as TGTGCCAGCAGTGTACCGGGACAGGGGACCTCTGAAGCTTTCTTT. Translation gives CASSVPGQGTSEAFF.